This T cell receptor (beta chain) appears in the sequencing data of a study of response to subunit inactivated influenza vaccine. TCRdb re-derived calls from the RT-PCR reads in MiXCR, one entry per CDR3 protein. The repertoire holds approximately 500,000 distinct CDR3 sequences, with 12% to 15% as singletons. Germline CDR1 and CDR2: SGHRS and YFSETQ. Trimming took off 4 bases at V and 3 bases at J, with 15 bases between the two ends. The CDR3 is 15 amino acids. The chain employs TRBV5-1 and TRBJ2-3; no clear D. Sequenced here: PBMCs from blood, sampled 11 to 12 days after vaccination. The sequence derives from a man over 45 who received an inactivated influenza vaccine. The CDR3 sequence is CASSSLGTGTDTQYF. The DNA of the CDR3 is TGCGCCAGCAGCAGCCTGGGTACCGGGACAGATACGCAGTATTTT.